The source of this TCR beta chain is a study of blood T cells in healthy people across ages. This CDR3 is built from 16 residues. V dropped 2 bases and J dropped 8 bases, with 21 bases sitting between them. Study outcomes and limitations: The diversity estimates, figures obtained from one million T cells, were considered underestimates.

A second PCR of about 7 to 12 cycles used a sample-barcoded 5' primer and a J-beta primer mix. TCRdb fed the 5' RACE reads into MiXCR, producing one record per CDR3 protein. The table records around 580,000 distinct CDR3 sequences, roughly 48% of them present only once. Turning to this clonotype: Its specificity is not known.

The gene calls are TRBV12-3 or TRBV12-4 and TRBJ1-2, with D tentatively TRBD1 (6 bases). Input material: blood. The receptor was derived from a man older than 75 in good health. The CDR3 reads CASSLSDGQLKEGYTF. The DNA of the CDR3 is TGTGCCAGCAGTTTAAGTGACGGACAGCTAAAGGAGGGCTACACCTTC.